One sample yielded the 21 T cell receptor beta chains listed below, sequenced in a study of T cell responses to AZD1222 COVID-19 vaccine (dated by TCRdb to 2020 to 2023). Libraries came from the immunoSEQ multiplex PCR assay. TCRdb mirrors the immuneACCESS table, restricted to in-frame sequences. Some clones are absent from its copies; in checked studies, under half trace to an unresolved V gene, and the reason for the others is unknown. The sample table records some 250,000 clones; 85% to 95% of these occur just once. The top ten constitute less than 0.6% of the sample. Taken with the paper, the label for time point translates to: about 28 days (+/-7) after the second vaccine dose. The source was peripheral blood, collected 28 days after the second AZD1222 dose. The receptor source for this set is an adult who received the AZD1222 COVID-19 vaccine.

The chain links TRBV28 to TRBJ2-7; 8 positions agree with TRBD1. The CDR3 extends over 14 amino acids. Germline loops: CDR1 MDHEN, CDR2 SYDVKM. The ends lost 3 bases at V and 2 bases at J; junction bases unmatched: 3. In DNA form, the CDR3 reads TGTGCCAGCAGTTTCCGACAGGGGCCCTACGAGCAGTACTTC. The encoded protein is CASSFRQGPYEQYF.

DNA of the CDR3: TGTGCCAGCAGCTCGGGGGGTAACGAGCAGTACTTC. Amino acid sequence: CASSSGGNEQYF. V usage is TRBV11-1 and J usage is TRBJ2-7; 7 bases agree with TRBD2. The germline V gene has CDR1 SGHAT and CDR2 FQDESV (reference sequence). Trimming took 4 bases from V and 5 from J; bases not matched to a gene: 2. This CDR3 has 12 amino acids.

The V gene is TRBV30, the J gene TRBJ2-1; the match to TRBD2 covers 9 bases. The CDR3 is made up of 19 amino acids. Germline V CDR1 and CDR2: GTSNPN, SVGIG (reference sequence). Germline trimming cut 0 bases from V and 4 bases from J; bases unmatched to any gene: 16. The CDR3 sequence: CAWSVRVVVRLAEYNEQFF. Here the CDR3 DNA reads TGTGCCTGGAGTGTAAGGGTTGTAGTGAGACTAGCGGAATACAATGAGCAGTTCTTC. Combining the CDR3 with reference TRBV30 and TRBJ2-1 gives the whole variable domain SQTIHQWPATLVQPVGSPLSLECTVEGTSNPNLYWYRQAAGRGLQLLFYSVGIGQISSEVPQNLSASRPQDRQFILSSKKLLLSDSGFYLCAWSVRVVVRLAEYNEQFFGPGTRLTVL.

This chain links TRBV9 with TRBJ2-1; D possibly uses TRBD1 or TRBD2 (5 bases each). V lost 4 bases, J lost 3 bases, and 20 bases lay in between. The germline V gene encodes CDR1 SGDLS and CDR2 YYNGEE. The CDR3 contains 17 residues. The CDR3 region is CASSTRPGAPNYNEQFF. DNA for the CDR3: TGTGCCAGCAGCACCCGCCCCGGGGCGCCGAACTACAATGAGCAGTTCTTC.

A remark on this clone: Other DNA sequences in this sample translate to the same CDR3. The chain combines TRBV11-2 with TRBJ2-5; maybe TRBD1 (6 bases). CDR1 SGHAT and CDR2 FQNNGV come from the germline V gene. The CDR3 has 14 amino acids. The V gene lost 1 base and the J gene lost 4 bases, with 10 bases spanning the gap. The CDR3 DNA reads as TGTGCCAGCAGCTTAGGGGGGCCGCGAGAGACCCAGTACTTC. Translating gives CASSLGGPRETQYF.

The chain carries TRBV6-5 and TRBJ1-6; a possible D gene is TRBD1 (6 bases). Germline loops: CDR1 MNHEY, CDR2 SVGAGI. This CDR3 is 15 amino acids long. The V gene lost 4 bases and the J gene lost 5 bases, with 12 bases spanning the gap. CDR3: CASSSWTVDNSPLHF. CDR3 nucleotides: TGTGCCAGCAGTTCGTGGACAGTGGATAATTCACCCCTCCACTTT.

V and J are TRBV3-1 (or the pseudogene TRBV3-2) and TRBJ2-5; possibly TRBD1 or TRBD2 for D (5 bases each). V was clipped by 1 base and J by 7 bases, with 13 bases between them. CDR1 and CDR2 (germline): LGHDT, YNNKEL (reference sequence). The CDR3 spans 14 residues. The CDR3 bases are TGTGCCAGCAGCCAAGGGACAACTGGAGGGACCCAGTACTTC. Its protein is CASSQGTTGGTQYF.

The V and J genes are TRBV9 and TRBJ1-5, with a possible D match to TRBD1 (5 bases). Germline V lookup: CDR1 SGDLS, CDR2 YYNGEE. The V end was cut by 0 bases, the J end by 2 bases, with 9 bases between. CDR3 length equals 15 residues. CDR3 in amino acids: CASSVGGGGNQPQHF. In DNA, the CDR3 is TGTGCCAGCAGCGTAGGGGGGGGAGGCAATCAGCCCCAGCATTTT. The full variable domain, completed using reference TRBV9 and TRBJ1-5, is DSGVTQTPKHLITATGQRVTLRCSPRSGDLSVYWYQQSLDQGLQFLIQYYNGEERAKGNILERFSAQQFPDLHSELNLSSLELGDSALYFCASSVGGGGNQPQHFGDGTRLSIL.

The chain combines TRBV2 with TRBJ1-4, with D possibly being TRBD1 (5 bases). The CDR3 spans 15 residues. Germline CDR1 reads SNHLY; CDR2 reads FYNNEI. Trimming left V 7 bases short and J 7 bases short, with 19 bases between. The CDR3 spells CASTGRVAFSEKLFF. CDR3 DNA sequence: TGTGCCAGCACTGGCAGGGTGGCTTTTAGTGAAAAACTGTTTTTT.

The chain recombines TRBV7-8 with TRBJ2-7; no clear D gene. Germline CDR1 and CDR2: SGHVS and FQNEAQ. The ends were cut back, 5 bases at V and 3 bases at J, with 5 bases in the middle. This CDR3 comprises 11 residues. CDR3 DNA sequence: TGTGCCAGCAGCCTTAACTACGAGCAGTACTTC. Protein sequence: CASSLNYEQYF.

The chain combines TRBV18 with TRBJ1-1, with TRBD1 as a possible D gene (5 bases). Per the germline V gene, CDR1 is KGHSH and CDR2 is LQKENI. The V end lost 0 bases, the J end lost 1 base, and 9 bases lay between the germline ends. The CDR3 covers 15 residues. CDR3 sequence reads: CASSPPLGANTEAFF. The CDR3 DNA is TGTGCCAGCTCACCACCGCTAGGGGCGAACACTGAAGCTTTCTTT.

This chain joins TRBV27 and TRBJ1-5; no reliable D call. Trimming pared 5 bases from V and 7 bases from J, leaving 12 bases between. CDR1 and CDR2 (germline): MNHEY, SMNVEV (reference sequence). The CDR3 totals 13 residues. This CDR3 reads CASSINNQQPQHF. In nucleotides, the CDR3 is TGTGCCAGCAGTATAAACAATCAACAGCCCCAGCATTTT.

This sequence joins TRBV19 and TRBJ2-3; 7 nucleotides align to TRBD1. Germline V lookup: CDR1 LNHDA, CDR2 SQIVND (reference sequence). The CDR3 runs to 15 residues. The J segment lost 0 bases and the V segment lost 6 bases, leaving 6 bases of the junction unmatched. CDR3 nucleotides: TGTGCCAGTAGCCAAGACAGGGCGAGCACAGATACGCAGTATTTT. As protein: CASSQDRASTDTQYF.

The CDR3 is CASSSVAGGPRVEQFF. CDR3 sequence (DNA): TGTGCCAGCTCCTCGGTAGCGGGAGGGCCTAGGGTTGAGCAGTTCTTC. The chain employs TRBV7-2 and TRBJ2-1, with 11 bases aligning to TRBD2. Trimming at V came to 8 bases and at J to 9 bases, leaving 15 bases not matched to a gene. Germline V CDR1 and CDR2: SGHTA, FQGNSA. CDR3 length: 16 residues.

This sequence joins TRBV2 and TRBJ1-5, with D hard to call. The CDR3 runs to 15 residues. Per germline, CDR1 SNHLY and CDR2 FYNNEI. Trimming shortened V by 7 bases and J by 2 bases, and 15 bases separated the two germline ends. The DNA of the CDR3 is TGTGCCAGCAACCTGGTCGAAGCGGGCAATCAGCCCCAGCATTTT. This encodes CASNLVEAGNQPQHF.

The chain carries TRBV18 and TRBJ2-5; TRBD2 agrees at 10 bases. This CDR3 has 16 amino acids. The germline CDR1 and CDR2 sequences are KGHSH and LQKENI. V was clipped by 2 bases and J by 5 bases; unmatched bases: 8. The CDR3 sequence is CASSPVASGSGETQYF. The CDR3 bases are TGTGCCAGCTCACCAGTAGCTAGCGGGAGCGGGGAGACCCAGTACTTC.

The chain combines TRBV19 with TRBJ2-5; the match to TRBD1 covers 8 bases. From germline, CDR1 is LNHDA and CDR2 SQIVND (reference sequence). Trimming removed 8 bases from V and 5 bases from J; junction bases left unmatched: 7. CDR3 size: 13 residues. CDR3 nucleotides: TGTGCCAGTCGCCAGGGGGCAGGTGAGACCCAGTACTTC. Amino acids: CASRQGAGETQYF. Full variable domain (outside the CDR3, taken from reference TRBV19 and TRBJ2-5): DGGITQSPKYLFRKEGQNVTLSCEQNLNHDAMYWYRQDPGQGLRLIYYSQIVNDFQKGDIAEGYSVSREKKESFPLTVTSAQKNPTAFYLCASRQGAGETQYFGPGTRLLVL.

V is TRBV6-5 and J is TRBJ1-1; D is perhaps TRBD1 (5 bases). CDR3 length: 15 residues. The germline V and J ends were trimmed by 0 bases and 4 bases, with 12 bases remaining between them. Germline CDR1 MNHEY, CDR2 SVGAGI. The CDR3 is CASSYSGAGGTEAFF. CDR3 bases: TGTGCCAGCAGTTACTCTGGGGCGGGGGGCACTGAAGCTTTCTTT.

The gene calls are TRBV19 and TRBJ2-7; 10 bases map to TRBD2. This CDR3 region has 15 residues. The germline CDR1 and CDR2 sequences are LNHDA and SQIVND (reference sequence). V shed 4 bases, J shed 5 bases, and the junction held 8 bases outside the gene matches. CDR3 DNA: TGTGCCAGTAGTACCCTAGCGGGAGCTAGAAACGAGCAGTACTTC. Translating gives CASSTLAGARNEQYF. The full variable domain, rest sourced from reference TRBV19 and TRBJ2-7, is DGGITQSPKYLFRKEGQNVTLSCEQNLNHDAMYWYRQDPGQGLRLIYYSQIVNDFQKGDIAEGYSVSREKKESFPLTVTSAQKNPTAFYLCASSTLAGARNEQYFGPGTRLTVT.

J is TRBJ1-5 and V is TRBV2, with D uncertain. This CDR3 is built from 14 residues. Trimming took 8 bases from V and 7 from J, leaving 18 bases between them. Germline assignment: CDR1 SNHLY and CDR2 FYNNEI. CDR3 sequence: CASLELMGTQPQHF. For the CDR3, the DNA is TGTGCCAGCTTAGAGTTAATGGGAACCCAGCCCCAGCATTTT.

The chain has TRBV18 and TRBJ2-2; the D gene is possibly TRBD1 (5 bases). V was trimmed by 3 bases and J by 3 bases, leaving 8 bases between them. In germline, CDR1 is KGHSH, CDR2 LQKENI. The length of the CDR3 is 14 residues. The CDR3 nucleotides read TGTGCCAGCTCACCTTCAGGGCACACCGGGGAGCTGTTTTTT. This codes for CASSPSGHTGELFF.